This T cell receptor beta chain stems from a study of blood T cells in healthy people across ages. General study findings and limits: Significant beta diversity loss was already apparent by age around 40, declining roughly linearly.

Primers used in a second PCR of about 7 to 12 cycles were a sample-barcoded 5' primer and a J-beta primer mix. TCRdb recomputed calls from the 5' RACE reads with MiXCR, one row per CDR3 protein. The data show about 1 million distinct CDR3 sequences, more than 40% seen once. This clonotype has ten or more counts. What it binds is not known. V gave up 2 bases and J gave up 7 bases; unmatched junction bases: 5. Germline lookup yields CDR1 LGHDT and CDR2 YNNKEL (reference sequence). The CDR3 is 14 amino acids. The chain employs TRBV3-1 and TRBJ2-1, with TRBD2 matching over 7 bases. This TCR derives from a woman aged 60-75 years in good health. The sample comprised blood. The CDR3 DNA is TGTGCCAGCAGCCAAACGGCGGGAGATAATGAGCAGTTCTTC. Encoded protein: CASSQTAGDNEQFF.